These 22 T cell receptor beta chains came from one sample sequenced in a study of neurological immune-mediated disorders. TCRdb re-called the 5' RACE reads through MiXCR, storing one row per CDR3 protein. The sample shows 65,000 to 80,000 distinct CDR3 sequences, roughly 4.5% of them seen only once. Specimen: PBMCs. The source of these receptors is a woman in her seventies with multiple sclerosis.

This clonotype was observed many times. This sequence joins TRBV12-3 or TRBV12-4 and TRBJ1-5; D ambiguous. The germline V and J ends were trimmed by 5 bases and 3 bases, with 11 bases remaining between them. CDR3 length equals 14 residues. Written as DNA, the CDR3 is TGTGCCAGCAGTCTTAACAGCTTCAATCAGCCCCAGCATTTT. Translating it yields CASSLNSFNQPQHF.

The J gene is TRBJ2-1, the V gene TRBV18; TRBD2 aligns across 10 bases. The CDR3 loop spans 15 amino acids. V lost 2 bases to trimming and J lost 6 bases; unmatched junction nucleotides: 4. Per germline, CDR1 KGHSH and CDR2 LQKENI. The CDR3 nucleotides are TGTGCCAGCTCACCATTGGCTAGCGGGAGCAATGAGCAGTTCTTC. It codes for CASSPLASGSNEQFF.

V and J are TRBV10-3 and TRBJ2-7; D tentatively reads TRBD1 or TRBD2 (6 bases each). Germline V gives CDR1 ENHRY, CDR2 SYGVKD. CDR3 length: 15 residues. The V end was cut by 3 bases, the J end by 3 bases, with 15 bases between. The CDR3 DNA reads as TGTGCCATCAGTGAAGGCAGCAGGGGAGGCTACGAGCAGTACTTC. Its translation: CAISEGSRGGYEQYF.

To note about this clonotype: At one boundary the junction diverges from the germline segment, which might be a read error. The rearrangement joins TRBV4-3 to TRBJ2-1; no clear D gene. CDR3 length equals 11 residues. The germline V gene encodes CDR1 LGHNA and CDR2 YSLEER. CDR3 protein: CDSSQGRTRFF. The DNA of the CDR3 is TGCGACAGCAGCCAAGGCCGTACCCGGTTCTTC.

A word on this clonotype: The CDR3 does not close with the conserved phenylalanine or tryptophan, likely indicating a read error. The rearrangement links TRBV15 to TRBJ1-2; D is unresolved. V shed 0 bases and J shed 8 bases, with 10 bases lying between them. There are 13 residues in the CDR3. Germline V gives CDR1 LNHNV, CDR2 YYDKDF (reference sequence). CDR3 nucleotides: TGTGCCACCAGCAGAGATCGCAGTGGAGGCTACACCAAC. Protein product: CATSRDRSGGYTN.

V and J are TRBV20-1 and TRBJ2-7; a possible D gene is TRBD1 (6 bases). This CDR3 has 14 residues. The V end was cut by 1 base, the J end by 3 bases, with 13 bases between. Germline V gives CDR1 DFQATT, CDR2 SNEGSKA (reference sequence). CDR3 DNA sequence: TGCAGTGCTAGAGTGGCAGGGGCTGGCTACGAGCAGTACTTC. It specifies CSARVAGAGYEQYF.

This clonotype came up many times. The rearrangement links TRBV28 to TRBJ2-4, with TRBD2 identical over 7 bases. The CDR3 covers 15 residues. V was clipped by 3 bases and J by 0 bases; unmatched bases: 2. Germline V gene lookup returns CDR1 MDHEN and CDR2 SYDVKM. Here the CDR3 reads CASSLAGVAKNIQYF. CDR3 in DNA: TGTGCCAGCAGTTTGGCGGGGGTAGCCAAAAACATTCAGTACTTC.

This clonotype was observed at least ten times. This sequence joins TRBV10-3 and TRBJ1-5; the D gene is possibly TRBD1 (6 bases). Trimming pared 2 bases from V and 6 bases from J, leaving 14 bases between. Looked up from germline, CDR1 is ENHRY and CDR2 is SYGVKD. This CDR3 has 15 amino acids. The CDR3: CAISEAAGARQPQHF. CDR3 in DNA: TGTGCCATCAGTGAGGCGGCGGGGGCTCGTCAGCCCCAGCATTTT.

This rearrangement joins TRBV10-2 to TRBJ2-7; D possibly matches TRBD1 or TRBD2 (6 bases each). V lost 10 bases and J lost 3, with 16 bases in between. Germline V lookup: CDR1 WSHSY, CDR2 SAAADI. The CDR3 runs 13 residues. The CDR3: CAIRGRGDYEQYF. CDR3 nucleotide sequence: TGCGCCATTAGGGGTAGGGGGGACTACGAGCAGTACTTC.

This clonotype was seen many times. This chain uses TRBV20-1 with TRBJ2-5; 8 nucleotides line up with TRBD1. The CDR3 has 14 amino acids. V lost 3 bases, J lost 4 bases, and 7 bases stayed unmatched. From germline, CDR1 is DFQATT and CDR2 SNEGSKA (reference sequence). The CDR3 nucleotides read TGCAGTGCTAGGGGCAGGACAGGGTTAGAGACCCAGTACTTC. This codes for CSARGRTGLETQYF.

This clonotype occurred many times. The gene calls are TRBV5-1 and TRBJ1-1; unclear D gene. Looked up from germline, CDR1 is SGHRS and CDR2 is YFSETQ. V lost 0 bases to trimming and J lost 2 bases, with 8 bases between them. This CDR3 has 14 residues. CDR3 region: CASSLDGVNTEAFF. The DNA of the CDR3 is TGCGCCAGCAGCTTGGACGGGGTCAACACTGAAGCTTTCTTT.

V and J are TRBV25-1 and TRBJ2-3; the match to TRBD2 covers 9 bases. Germline CDR1 MGHDK, CDR2 SYGVNS. The CDR3 is 16 amino acids. The trim removed 1 base at V and 4 bases at J, leaving 6 bases unmatched. The CDR3 DNA is TGTGCCAGCAGTGAATGGAGTAGCGGGAGCTCAGATACGCAGTATTTT. Residues: CASSEWSSGSSDTQYF.

This clonotype was recorded at least ten times. The chain is built from TRBV5-1 and TRBJ2-7, with TRBD1 matching over 7 bases. This CDR3 is 14 amino acids long. Germline V gene data show CDR1 as SGHRS and CDR2 as YFSETQ. V lost 5 bases to trimming and J lost 0 bases; unmatched junction nucleotides: 5. As DNA, the CDR3 is TGCGCCAGCAGACCCGGGACAGACTCCTACGAGCAGTACTTC. It is translated as CASRPGTDSYEQYF.

This clonotype was recorded many times. The V and J genes are TRBV5-1 and TRBJ2-1; 7 nucleotides agree with TRBD2. The CDR3 covers 16 residues. V lost 3 bases, J lost 2 bases, and 8 bases stayed unmatched. CDR1 is SGHRS and CDR2 is YFSETQ in the germline V gene. The CDR3: CASSSLAGAAYNEQFF. Here the CDR3 DNA reads TGCGCCAGCAGCTCCCTTGCGGGAGCGGCCTACAATGAGCAGTTCTTC.

This clonotype was seen many times. The chain joins TRBV10-3 to TRBJ1-2; D ambiguous. This CDR3 contains 17 residues. Trimming pared 0 bases from V and 8 bases from J, leaving 22 bases between. The germline gives CDR1 ENHRY, CDR2 SYGVKD. DNA of the CDR3: TGTGCCATCAGTGAGTCGACGTTCCCGAAGGGAGTCGGCGGCTACACCTTC. This translates into CAISESTFPKGVGGYTF.

This clonotype was counted at least ten times. The genes are TRBV7-2 and TRBJ2-7, with D hard to call. The CDR3 has 14 amino acids. Germline V gives CDR1 SGHTA, CDR2 FQGNSA. Trimming stripped 4 bases from V and 1 base from J, with 11 bases between. CDR3 region: CASSYIGLSYEQYF. In DNA form, the CDR3 reads TGTGCCAGCAGCTATATAGGGCTATCCTACGAGCAGTACTTC.

This clonotype occurred a few times. The gene calls are TRBV7-2 and TRBJ1-5; D perhaps matches TRBD1 (5 bases). The CDR3 covers 16 residues. Germline-derived CDR1 and CDR2 are SGHTA and FQGNSA. V lost 0 bases to trimming and J lost 1 base, with 10 bases between them. The CDR3 loop reads CASSLAGGASNQPQHF. DNA for the CDR3: TGTGCCAGCAGCTTAGCGGGAGGGGCCAGCAATCAGCCCCAGCATTTT.

This clonotype was seen repeatedly, ten times or more. The V and J genes are TRBV20-1 and TRBJ2-7; D possibly matches TRBD1 or TRBD2 (6 bases each). The V end lost 3 bases, the J end lost 3 bases, and 15 bases lay between the germline ends. Looked up from germline, CDR1 is DFQATT and CDR2 is SNEGSKA (reference sequence). The CDR3 totals 14 residues. CDR3 protein: CSASLGGGNYEQYF. For the CDR3, the DNA is TGCAGTGCTAGCCTTGGAGGGGGGAACTACGAGCAGTACTTC.

This clonotype occurred many times. The chain is built from TRBV20-1 and TRBJ2-5; D is possibly TRBD2 (5 bases). This CDR3 spans 15 amino acids. Germline CDR1 reads DFQATT; CDR2 reads SNEGSKA (reference sequence). Deletions cut 6 bases from V and 5 bases from J, with 22 bases between. The CDR3 here is CSAPIGRVNVETQYF. As DNA, the CDR3 is TGCAGTGCCCCAATAGGGCGGGTGAATGTGGAGACCCAGTACTTC.

This clonotype was recorded at least ten times. The V gene is TRBV5-1, the J gene TRBJ1-1, with a tentative D call TRBD1 (5 bases). V was clipped by 3 bases and J by 7 bases, with 16 bases between them. Germline CDR1 SGHRS, CDR2 YFSETQ. This CDR3 is built from 14 residues. CDR3 sequence reads: CASSSLGGSDEAFF. The DNA for the CDR3 is TGCGCCAGCAGCTCTTTGGGGGGATCCGATGAAGCTTTCTTT.

Many counts were recorded for this clonotype. The chain combines TRBV5-1 with TRBJ1-1, with D unclear. Trimming took 4 bases from V and 1 from J, leaving 11 bases between them. This CDR3 is 14 amino acids long. The germline CDR1 and CDR2 sequences are SGHRS and YFSETQ. The CDR3 nucleotides read TGCGCCAGCAGCGCCTTACAAGCGAACACTGAAGCTTTCTTT. Its protein product is CASSALQANTEAFF. The full variable domain, completed using reference TRBV5-1 and TRBJ1-1, is KAGVTQTPRYLIKTRGQQVTLSCSPISGHRSVSWYQQTPGQGLQFLFEYFSETQRNKGNFPGRFSGRQFSNSRSEMNVSTLELGDSALYLCASSALQANTEAFFGQGTRLTVV.

In this sample, this clonotype turned up many times. This chain connects TRBV5-1 to TRBJ1-1; tentative D call: TRBD1 (6 bases). Deletions cut 0 bases from V and 0 bases from J, with 12 bases between. This CDR3 is 16 amino acids long. Per the germline V gene, CDR1 is SGHRS and CDR2 is YFSETQ. CDR3 sequence (DNA): TGCGCCAGCAGCTTGGCCGGGGGCACCATGAACACTGAAGCTTTCTTT. Amino acid sequence: CASSLAGGTMNTEAFF.